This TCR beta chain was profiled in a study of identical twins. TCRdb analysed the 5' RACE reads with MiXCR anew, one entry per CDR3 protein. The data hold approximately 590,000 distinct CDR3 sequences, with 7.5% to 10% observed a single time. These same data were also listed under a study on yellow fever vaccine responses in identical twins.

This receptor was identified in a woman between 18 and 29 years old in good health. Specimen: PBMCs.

The CDR3 nucleotides are TGTGCCAGCAGTCACTCCTCAACCGGGACAGGGGGCTCCTATAATTCACCCCTCCACTTT. Translated, it gives CASSHSSTGTGGSYNSPLHF. The V and J genes are TRBV27 and TRBJ1-6; 11 nucleotides match TRBD1. This CDR3 comprises 20 residues. The trim removed 5 bases at V and 0 bases at J, leaving 12 bases unmatched. Per the germline V gene, CDR1 is MNHEY and CDR2 is SMNVEV (reference sequence).